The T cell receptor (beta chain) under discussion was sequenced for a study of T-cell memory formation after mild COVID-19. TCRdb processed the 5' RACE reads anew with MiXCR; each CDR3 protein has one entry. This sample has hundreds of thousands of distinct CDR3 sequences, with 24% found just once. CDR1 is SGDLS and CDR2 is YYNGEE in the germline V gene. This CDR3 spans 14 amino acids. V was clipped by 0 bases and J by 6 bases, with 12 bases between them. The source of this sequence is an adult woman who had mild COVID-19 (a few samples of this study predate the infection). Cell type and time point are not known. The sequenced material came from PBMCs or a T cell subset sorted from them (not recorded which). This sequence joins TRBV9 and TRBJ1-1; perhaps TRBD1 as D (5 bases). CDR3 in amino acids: CASSVAIGASEAFF. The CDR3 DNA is TGTGCCAGCAGCGTAGCTATAGGGGCCTCTGAAGCTTTCTTT.